The clone carrying this T cell receptor (beta chain) came up a few times. The antigen is undetermined. Measured with immunoSEQ multiplex PCR; TCRdb has only the in-frame clones, and not every one. Altogether roughly 700,000 clones are present, approximately 88% being singletons, with the ten largest covering about 1.5%. The sample belongs to a study of Ad26.COV2.S vaccination and SARS-CoV-2 variants. At the level of the study: This donor came from the COV1001 trial of Ad26.COV2.S. Each vaccinee took Ad26.COV2.S intramuscularly, once or twice 56 days apart. The study, taken as a whole, reports: Post-vaccination breadth of spike-specific CD8+ and CD4+ T cell responses was reportedly substantial.

The ends lost 1 base at V and 2 bases at J; junction bases unmatched: 0. The germline V gene encodes CDR1 LGHDT and CDR2 YNNKEL (reference sequence). This CDR3 comprises 15 residues. The treatment is: 15 to 20 received Ad26.COV2.S at low or high dose, single or two shots; a few received placebo; per-sample allocation not given. Vaccine and placebo recipients were sampled on day 63 after the first injection. Donation was by an adult aged 18-55 years who was in Boston. The source was peripheral blood, collected in a trial of Ad26.COV2.S vaccine versus placebo. This receptor was identified in a person between 18 and 59 years old who received the Ad26.COV2.S COVID-19 vaccine or a placebo. This rearrangement joins TRBV3-1 (or the pseudogene TRBV3-2) to TRBJ2-7; 12 nucleotides agree with TRBD2. CDR3 residues: CASSQGTSGTYEQYF. DNA for the CDR3: TGTGCCAGCAGCCAAGGGACTAGCGGGACCTACGAGCAGTACTTC.